The rows below give T cell receptor beta chains drawn from one sample of a study of response to subunit inactivated influenza vaccine. TCRdb called the RT-PCR reads again in MiXCR, with one record for every CDR3 protein. Of approximately 520,000 distinct CDR3 sequences in the sample, approximately 16% are singletons; the top ten hold approximately 3%. The sample was CD4+ T cells sorted from PBMCs, taken less than 25 months after vaccination. The receptor set was obtained from a man aged 50-75 years who received an inactivated influenza vaccine. Each CDR3 is given with its conserved first and last residue. The D gene is left open where the match is weak. Expanded clones get a size class; other rows say once, few or many, or leave the size out.

clone_size	d_call	v_call	j_call	cdr3_aa	cdr3_nt
few	-	TRBV14	TRBJ2-1	CASSQSLVAVEFF	TGTGCCAGCAGCCAATCCCTAGTTGCAGTGGAGTTCTTC
few	-	TRBV7-9	TRBJ2-7	CASSLAGARNEQYF	TGTGCCAGCAGCTTAGCGGGGGCGCGGAACGAGCAGTACTTC
many	TRBD2	TRBV6-2/TRBV6-3	TRBJ2-7	CASSYQRGLSYEQYF	TGTGCCAGCAGTTACCAGCGGGGGCTATCCTACGAGCAGTACTTC
-	-	TRBV5-5	TRBJ2-1	CASSLAEGSSYNEQFF	TGTGCCAGCAGCTTGGCTGAGGGCAGCTCCTACAATGAGCAGTTCTTC
-	-	TRBV20-1	TRBJ2-3	CSARATTDRTDTQYF	TGCAGTGCTCGCGCGACGACAGACCGCACAGATACGCAGTATTTT
-	-	TRBV27	TRBJ2-7	CASSKHYEQYF	TGTGCCAGCAGTAAACACTACGAGCAGTACTTC
-	TRBD1	TRBV6-2/TRBV6-3	TRBJ1-1	CASSDTGTGFAFF	TGTGCCAGCAGCGACACCGGGACAGGGTTTGCTTTCTTT
-	-	TRBV9	TRBJ2-7	CASSVGGQSSYEQYF	TGTGCCAGCAGCGTAGGAGGACAGAGCTCCTACGAGCAGTACTTC
many	-	TRBV5-6	TRBJ2-7	CASSLVRYDTSYEQYF	TGTGCCAGCAGCTTGGTAAGGTACGACACGTCCTACGAGCAGTACTTC
-	TRBD1	TRBV10-3	TRBJ2-5	CAISDRQGRETQYF	TGTGCCATCAGTGACCGACAGGGGAGGGAGACCCAGTACTTC
few	TRBD1	TRBV14	TRBJ2-1	CASSQVWGTGGHNEQFF	TGTGCCAGCAGCCAAGTATGGGGAACAGGGGGTCATAATGAGCAGTTCTTC
-	-	TRBV6-1	TRBJ1-2	CASRSSGLGLYGYTF	TGTGCCAGCCGCTCATCGGGATTGGGGTTATATGGCTACACCTTC
few	-	TRBV5-1	TRBJ2-1	CASSLEWNRRYYNEQFF	TGCGCCAGCAGCTTGGAATGGAACCGACGCTACTACAATGAGCAGTTCTTC
-	TRBD1	TRBV5-1	TRBJ1-2	CASSPRQGGYGYTF	TGCGCCAGCAGTCCGCGACAGGGAGGCTATGGCTACACCTTC
few	-	TRBV20-1	TRBJ2-4	CSARPQAEKNIQYF	TGCAGTGCTAGACCCCAAGCGGAAAAAAACATTCAGTACTTC
few	TRBD2	TRBV14	TRBJ2-3	CASSQGGLADEKGTQYF	TGTGCCAGCAGCCAAGGTGGACTAGCGGACGAGAAGGGTACGCAGTATTTT
few	TRBD2	TRBV18	TRBJ2-1	CASSARLAGTEQFF	TGTGCCAGCTCTGCACGGCTAGCGGGAACTGAGCAGTTCTTC
many	-	TRBV2	TRBJ1-2	CASTRGTDNYGYTF	TGTGCCAGCACCCGGGGGACCGATAACTATGGCTACACCTTC
-	-	TRBV18	TRBJ1-6	CASSPGQVAPLHF	TGTGCCAGCTCACCAGGGCAGGTGGCACCCCTCCACTTT
-	-	TRBV19	TRBJ2-7	CASSSSGPAYEQYF	TGTGCCAGTAGCTCAAGCGGGCCTGCCTACGAGCAGTACTTC
few	-	TRBV28	TRBJ1-1	CASRERGPNTEAFF	TGTGCCAGCAGGGAGCGGGGCCCGAACACTGAAGCTTTCTTT
-	TRBD1	TRBV20-1	TRBJ2-2	CSARESQGVGELFF	TGCAGTGCTAGAGAATCACAGGGGGTCGGGGAGCTGTTTTTT
-	-	TRBV5-1	TRBJ2-5	CASTPPGQETQYF	TGCGCCAGCACCCCCCCAGGGCAAGAGACCCAGTACTTC
few	-	TRBV3-1	TRBJ2-1	CASSQMAGAPNEQFF	TGTGCCAGCAGCCAAATGGCGGGGGCCCCGAATGAGCAGTTCTTC
many	-	TRBV7-8	TRBJ2-2	CASTKIGGTATGELFF	TGTGCCAGCACCAAGATCGGAGGCACCGCCACCGGGGAGCTGTTTTTT
few	-	TRBV2	TRBJ1-2	CASSVRQDTNYGYTF	TGTGCCAGCAGTGTTCGACAGGACACTAACTATGGCTACACCTTC
few	TRBD2	TRBV29-1	TRBJ2-7	CSVAFGTSGRVEQYF	TGCAGCGTTGCTTTCGGGACTAGCGGGCGGGTTGAGCAGTACTTC
-	TRBD1	TRBV11-2	TRBJ2-7	CASSSYRGSTYEQYF	TGTGCCAGCAGCTCCTACAGGGGATCGACCTACGAGCAGTACTTC
-	TRBD1	TRBV6-4	TRBJ1-1	CASRKDREFKAFF	TGTGCCAGCAGGAAGGACAGGGAATTTAAAGCTTTCTTT
-	-	TRBV5-1	TRBJ2-1	CASSAGPPHLYNEQFF	TGCGCCAGCAGCGCGGGACCCCCGCATCTCTACAATGAGCAGTTCTTC
few	TRBD1	TRBV28	TRBJ1-3	CASSQIQGWGNTIYF	TGTGCCAGCAGCCAAATACAGGGGTGGGGAAACACCATATATTTT
-	-	TRBV2	TRBJ1-5	CASRLGHSNQPQHF	TGTGCCAGCAGGCTGGGGCACAGCAATCAGCCCCAGCATTTT
few	-	TRBV12-3/TRBV12-4	TRBJ1-2	CASSLRILAGYTF	TGTGCCAGCAGTTTAAGGATCTTGGCTGGCTACACCTTC
-	-	TRBV18	TRBJ1-5	CASSPFESQPQHF	TGTGCCAGCTCACCATTCGAATCTCAGCCCCAGCATTTT
-	TRBD2	TRBV10-3	TRBJ2-1	CAISSGLAGGLWRYNEQFF	TGTGCCATCAGCTCGGGACTAGCGGGAGGGCTTTGGCGGTACAATGAGCAGTTCTTC
-	TRBD1	TRBV5-5	TRBJ1-4	CASSRTGQSSWDEKLFF	TGTGCCAGCAGTCGGACAGGTCAATCATCGTGGGATGAAAAACTGTTTTTT
many	TRBD2	TRBV5-1	TRBJ2-1	CASSPRLAGENNEQFF	TGCGCCAGCAGCCCCCGACTAGCGGGAGAGAACAATGAGCAGTTCTTC